This T cell receptor beta chain was captured in a study of blood T cell repertoires in COVID-19. Study details: The study drew acute and convalescent COVID-19 samples from the United States, Italy and Spain.

CDR1 is KGHSH and CDR2 is LQKENI in the germline V gene. Trimming left V 1 base short and J 3 bases short, with 12 bases between. The CDR3 covers 16 residues. The repertoire was sequenced with immunoSEQ multiplex PCR; TCRdb's copy has only in-frame clones and lacks some. This sample yields some 220,000 clones, of which around 81% are seen a single time; less than 2.5% belongs to the top ten. The rearrangement links TRBV18 to TRBJ1-4, with D tentatively TRBD1 (5 bases). The TCR originated in a woman in her fifties or sixties with acute or convalescent COVID-19. Material for sequencing was peripheral blood. The CDR3 here is CASSPRGRESNEKLFF. The CDR3 DNA reads as TGTGCCAGCTCACCACGGGGCAGGGAATCTAATGAAAAACTGTTTTTT. The full variable domain, with the rest looked up from reference TRBV18 and TRBJ1-4, is NAGVMQNPRHLVRRRGQEARLRCSPMKGHSHVYWYRQLPEEGLKFMVYLQKENIIDESGMPKERFSAEFPKEGPSILRIQQVVRGDSAAYFCASSPRGRESNEKLFFGSGTQLSVL.